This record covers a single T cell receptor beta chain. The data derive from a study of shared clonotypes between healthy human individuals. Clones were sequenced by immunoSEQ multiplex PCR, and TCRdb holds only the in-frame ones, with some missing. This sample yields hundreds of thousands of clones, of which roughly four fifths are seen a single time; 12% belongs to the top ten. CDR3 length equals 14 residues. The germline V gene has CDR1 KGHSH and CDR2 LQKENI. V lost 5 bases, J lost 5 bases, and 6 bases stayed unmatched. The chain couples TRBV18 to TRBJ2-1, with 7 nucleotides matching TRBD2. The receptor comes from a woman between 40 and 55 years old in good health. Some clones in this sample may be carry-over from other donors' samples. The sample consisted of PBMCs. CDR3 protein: CASSYGGSNNEQFF. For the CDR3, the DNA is TGTGCCAGCTCATACGGGGGGTCCAACAATGAGCAGTTCTTC. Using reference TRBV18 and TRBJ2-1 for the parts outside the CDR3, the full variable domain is NAGVMQNPRHLVRRRGQEARLRCSPMKGHSHVYWYRQLPEEGLKFMVYLQKENIIDESGMPKERFSAEFPKEGPSILRIQQVVRGDSAAYFCASSYGGSNNEQFFGPGTRLTVL.